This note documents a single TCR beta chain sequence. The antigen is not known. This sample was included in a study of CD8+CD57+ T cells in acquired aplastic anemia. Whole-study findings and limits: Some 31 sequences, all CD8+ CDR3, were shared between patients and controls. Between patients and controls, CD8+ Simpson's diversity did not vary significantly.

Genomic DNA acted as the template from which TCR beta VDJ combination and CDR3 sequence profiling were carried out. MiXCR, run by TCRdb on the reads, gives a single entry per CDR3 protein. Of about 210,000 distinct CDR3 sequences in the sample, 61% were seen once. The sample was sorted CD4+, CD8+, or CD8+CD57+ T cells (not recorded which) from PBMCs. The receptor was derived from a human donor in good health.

DNA for the CDR3: TGCGCCAGCAGCCAAGCCGGGCCTAATTCACCCCTCCACTTT. This encodes CASSQAGPNSPLHF. The chain employs TRBV4-3 and TRBJ1-6; D ambiguous. V was shortened by 1 base and J by 6 bases, with 7 bases between the two germline ends. CDR3 length: 14 amino acids. CDR1 and CDR2 from the germline V gene are LGHNA and YSLEER.